This T cell receptor beta chain is from a study of blood T cells in healthy people across ages. Study as a whole: Template-switching capture recovered about one barcoded beta molecule per two T cells.

Regarding the study as a whole: What prevented conclusive comparison of naive and antigen-experienced cells was that PBMCs were unsorted.

The authors drew 8.5 to 10 milliliters of peripheral blood from each donor. Extracted total RNA amounted to at least 5.5 micrograms for each sample. Turning to this clonotype: Antigen specificity is unknown. The junction departs from the called germline gene at one end, perhaps through a read error.

A second PCR of 7 to 11 cycles used a sample-barcoded 5' primer and a J-beta primer mix. One entry per CDR3 protein results from TCRdb running MiXCR on the 5' RACE reads. The sample includes more than 1.4 million distinct CDR3 sequences, 40% to 50% of them seen just once. The CDR3 is 18 amino acids. The germline V gene has CDR1 SNHLY and CDR2 FYNNEI. The specimen was blood. The TCR originated in a woman aged 18-29 years in good health. The rearrangement joins TRBV2 to TRBJ2-1; TRBD2 aligns across 10 bases. Written as DNA, the CDR3 is TGTGCCGGCAGTGAACTAGCGGGATACGCCGATCTTTACAATGAGCAGTTCTTC. Translated: CAGSELAGYADLYNEQFF.